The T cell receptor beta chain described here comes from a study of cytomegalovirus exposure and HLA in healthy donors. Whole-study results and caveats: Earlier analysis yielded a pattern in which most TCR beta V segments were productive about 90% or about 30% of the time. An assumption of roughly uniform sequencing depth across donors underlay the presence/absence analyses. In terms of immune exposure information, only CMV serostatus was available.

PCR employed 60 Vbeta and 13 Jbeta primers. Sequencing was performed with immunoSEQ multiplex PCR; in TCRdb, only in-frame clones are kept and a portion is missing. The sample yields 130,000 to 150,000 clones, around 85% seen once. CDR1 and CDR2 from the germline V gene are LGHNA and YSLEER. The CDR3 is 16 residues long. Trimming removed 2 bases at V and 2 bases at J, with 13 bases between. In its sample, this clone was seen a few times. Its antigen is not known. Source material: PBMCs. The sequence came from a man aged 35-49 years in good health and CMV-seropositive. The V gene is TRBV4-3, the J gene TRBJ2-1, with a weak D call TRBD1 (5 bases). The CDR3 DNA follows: TGCGCCAGCAGCCAAAGACCTCAGGGTACCTACAATGAGCAGTTCTTC. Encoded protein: CASSQRPQGTYNEQFF.